Sequencing of this T cell receptor beta chain was carried out in a study of blood T cell repertoires in COVID-19. Background on the study: There were acute and convalescent COVID-19 samples, and they came from the United States, Italy and Spain.

Assay: immunoSEQ multiplex PCR; the TCRdb copy retains only in-frame clones and omits some. The table shows 250,000 or so clones, with roughly nine tenths occurring only once. The CDR3 is made up of 14 amino acids. Germline CDR1 reads SGHRS; CDR2 reads YFSETQ. Trimming stripped 9 bases from V and 2 bases from J, with 17 bases between. The sequence came from a young man with active or convalescent COVID-19. The chain carries TRBV5-1 and TRBJ1-2; D ambiguous. The sample taken for sequencing was peripheral blood. CDR3 protein: CATNVGGLNYGYTF. The CDR3 DNA reads TGCGCCACCAACGTAGGAGGGCTGAACTATGGCTACACCTTC. The full variable domain, its missing parts supplied by reference TRBV5-1 and TRBJ1-2, is KAGVTQTPRYLIKTRGQQVTLSCSPISGHRSVSWYQQTPGQGLQFLFEYFSETQRNKGNFPGRFSGRQFSNSRSEMNVSTLELGDSALYLCATNVGGLNYGYTFGSGTRLTVV.